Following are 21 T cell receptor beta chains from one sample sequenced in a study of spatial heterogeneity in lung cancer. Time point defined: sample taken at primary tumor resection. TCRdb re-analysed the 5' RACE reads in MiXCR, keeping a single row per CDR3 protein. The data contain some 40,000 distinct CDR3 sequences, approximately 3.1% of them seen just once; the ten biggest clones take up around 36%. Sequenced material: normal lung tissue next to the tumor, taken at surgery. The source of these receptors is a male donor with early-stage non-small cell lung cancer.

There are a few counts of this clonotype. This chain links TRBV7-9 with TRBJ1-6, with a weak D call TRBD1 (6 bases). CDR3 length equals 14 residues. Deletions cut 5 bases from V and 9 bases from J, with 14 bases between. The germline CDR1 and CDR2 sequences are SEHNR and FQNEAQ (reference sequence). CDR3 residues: CASSLTGKGSPLHF. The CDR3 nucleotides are TGTGCCAGCAGCCTAACAGGGAAAGGTTCACCCCTCCACTTT.

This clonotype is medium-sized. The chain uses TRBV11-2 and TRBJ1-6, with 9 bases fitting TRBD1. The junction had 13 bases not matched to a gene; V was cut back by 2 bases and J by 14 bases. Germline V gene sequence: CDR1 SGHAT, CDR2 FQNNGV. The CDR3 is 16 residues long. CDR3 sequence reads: CASSLNGDRALGTLHF. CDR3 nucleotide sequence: TGTGCCAGCAGCTTAAATGGGGACAGGGCCCTGGGGACCCTCCACTTT. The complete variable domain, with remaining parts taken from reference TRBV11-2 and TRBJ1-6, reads EAGVAQSPRYKIIEKRQSVAFWCNPISGHATLYWYQQILGQGPKLLIQFQNNGVVDDSQLPKDRFSAERLKGVDSTLKIQPAKLEDSAVYLCASSLNGDRALGTLHFGNGTRLTVT.

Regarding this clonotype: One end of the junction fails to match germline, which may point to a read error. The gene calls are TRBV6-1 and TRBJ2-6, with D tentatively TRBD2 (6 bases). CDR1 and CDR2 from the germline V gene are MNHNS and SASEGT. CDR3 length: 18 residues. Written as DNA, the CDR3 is TGTGCCAGCAGTACGAGGGACTGGATGGGCTCTGTGGCCAACGTCCTGACTTTC. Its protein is CASSTRDWMGSVANVLTF.

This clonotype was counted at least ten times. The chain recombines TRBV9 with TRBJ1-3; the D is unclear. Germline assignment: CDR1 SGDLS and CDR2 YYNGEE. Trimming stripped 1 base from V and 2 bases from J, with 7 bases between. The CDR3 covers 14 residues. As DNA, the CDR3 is TGTGCCAGCAGCGTACTAGAAGCTGGAAACACCATATATTTT. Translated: CASSVLEAGNTIYF.

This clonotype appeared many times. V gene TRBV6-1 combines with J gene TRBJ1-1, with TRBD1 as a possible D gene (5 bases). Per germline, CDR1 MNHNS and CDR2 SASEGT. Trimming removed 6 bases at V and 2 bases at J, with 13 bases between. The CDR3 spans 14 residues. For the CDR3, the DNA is TGTGCCAGCAGGGCGGGGGGAGGTAACACTGAAGCTTTCTTT. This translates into CASRAGGGNTEAFF.

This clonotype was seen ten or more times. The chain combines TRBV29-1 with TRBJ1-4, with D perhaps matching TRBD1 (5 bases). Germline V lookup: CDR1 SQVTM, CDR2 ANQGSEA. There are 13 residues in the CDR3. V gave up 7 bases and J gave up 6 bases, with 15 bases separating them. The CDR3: CSAAVGGDEKLFF. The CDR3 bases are TGCAGCGCCGCAGTGGGGGGAGATGAAAAACTGTTTTTT.

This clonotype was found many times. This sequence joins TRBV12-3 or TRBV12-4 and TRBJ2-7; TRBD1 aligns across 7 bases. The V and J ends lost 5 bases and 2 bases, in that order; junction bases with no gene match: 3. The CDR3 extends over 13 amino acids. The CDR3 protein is CASSLDRTYEQYF. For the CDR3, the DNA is TGTGCCAGCAGTCTGGACAGGACCTACGAGCAGTACTTC.

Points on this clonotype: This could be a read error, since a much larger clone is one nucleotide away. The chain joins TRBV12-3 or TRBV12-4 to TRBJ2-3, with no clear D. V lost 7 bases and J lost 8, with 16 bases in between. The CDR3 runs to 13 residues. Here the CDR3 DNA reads TGTGCCAGCACCCTGGGTAGGGCAGCTACGCAGTATTTT. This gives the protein CASTLGRAATQYF.

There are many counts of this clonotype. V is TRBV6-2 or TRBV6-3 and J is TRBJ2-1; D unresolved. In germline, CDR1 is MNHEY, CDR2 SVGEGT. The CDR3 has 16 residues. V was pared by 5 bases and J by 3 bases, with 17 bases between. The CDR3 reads CASSPIDSRFYNEQFF. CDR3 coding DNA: TGTGCCAGCAGTCCAATAGACTCGCGGTTCTACAATGAGCAGTTCTTC.

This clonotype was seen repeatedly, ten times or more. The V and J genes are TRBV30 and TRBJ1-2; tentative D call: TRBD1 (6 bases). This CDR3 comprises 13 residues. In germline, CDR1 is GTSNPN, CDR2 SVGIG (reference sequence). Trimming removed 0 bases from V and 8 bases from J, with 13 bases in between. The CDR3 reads CAWSVLGAQGYTF. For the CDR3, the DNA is TGTGCCTGGAGTGTATTGGGGGCTCAAGGCTACACCTTC.

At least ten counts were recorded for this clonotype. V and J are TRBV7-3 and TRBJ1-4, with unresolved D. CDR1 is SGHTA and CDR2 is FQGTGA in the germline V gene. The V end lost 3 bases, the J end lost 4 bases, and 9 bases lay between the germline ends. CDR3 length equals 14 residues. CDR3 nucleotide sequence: TGTGCCAGCAGCTTCTCTGTCCGTAATGAAAAACTGTTTTTT. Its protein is CASSFSVRNEKLFF.

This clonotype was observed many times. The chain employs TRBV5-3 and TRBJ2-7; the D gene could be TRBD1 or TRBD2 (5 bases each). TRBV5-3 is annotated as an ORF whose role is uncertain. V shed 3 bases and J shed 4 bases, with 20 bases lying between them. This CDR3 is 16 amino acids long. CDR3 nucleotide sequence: TGTGCCAGAAGCTCCACCGAGTGCGAGGGACGGTACGAGCAGTACTTC. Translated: CARSSTECEGRYEQYF.

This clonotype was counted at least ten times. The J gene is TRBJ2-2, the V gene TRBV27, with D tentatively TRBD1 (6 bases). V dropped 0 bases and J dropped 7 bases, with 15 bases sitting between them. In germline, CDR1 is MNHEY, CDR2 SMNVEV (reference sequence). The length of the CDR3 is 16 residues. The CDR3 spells CASSLSWTDVSGELFF. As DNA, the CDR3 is TGTGCCAGCAGTTTATCGTGGACAGACGTCAGCGGGGAGCTGTTTTTT.

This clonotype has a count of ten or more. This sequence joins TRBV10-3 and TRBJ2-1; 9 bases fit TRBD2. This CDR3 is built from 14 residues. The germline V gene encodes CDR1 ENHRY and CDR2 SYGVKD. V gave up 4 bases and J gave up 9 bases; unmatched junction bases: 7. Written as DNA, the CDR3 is TGTGCCATCAGTGTGGCTAGCGGGGCGGGTGAGCAGTTCTTC. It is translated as CAISVASGAGEQFF.

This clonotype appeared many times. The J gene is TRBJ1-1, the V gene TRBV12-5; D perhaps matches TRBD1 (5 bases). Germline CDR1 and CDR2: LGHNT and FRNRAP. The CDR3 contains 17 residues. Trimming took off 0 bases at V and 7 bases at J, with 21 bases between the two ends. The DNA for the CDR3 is TGTGCTAGTGGTTTGGTACACGCCTTACAGGATGGACGTGAAGCTTTCTTT. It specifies CASGLVHALQDGREAFF. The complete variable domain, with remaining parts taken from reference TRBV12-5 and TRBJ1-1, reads DARVTQTPRHKVTEMGQEVTMRCQPILGHNTVFWYRQTMMQGLELLAYFRNRAPLDDSGMPKDRFSAEMPDATLATLKIQPSEPRDSAVYFCASGLVHALQDGREAFFGQGTRLTVV.

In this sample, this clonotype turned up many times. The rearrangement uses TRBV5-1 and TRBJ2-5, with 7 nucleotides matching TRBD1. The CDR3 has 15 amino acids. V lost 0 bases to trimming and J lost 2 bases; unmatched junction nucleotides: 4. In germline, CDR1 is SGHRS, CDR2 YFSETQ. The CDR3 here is CASSLGTTGQETQYF. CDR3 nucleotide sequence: TGCGCCAGCAGCTTGGGGACGACAGGGCAAGAGACCCAGTACTTC. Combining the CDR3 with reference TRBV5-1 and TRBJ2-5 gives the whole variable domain KAGVTQTPRYLIKTRGQQVTLSCSPISGHRSVSWYQQTPGQGLQFLFEYFSETQRNKGNFPGRFSGRQFSNSRSEMNVSTLELGDSALYLCASSLGTTGQETQYFGPGTRLLVL.

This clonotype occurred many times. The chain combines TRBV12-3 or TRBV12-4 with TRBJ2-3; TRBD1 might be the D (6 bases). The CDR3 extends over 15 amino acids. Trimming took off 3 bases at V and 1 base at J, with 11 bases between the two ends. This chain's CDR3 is CASSFLRGGTDTQYF. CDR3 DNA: TGTGCCAGCAGTTTTCTCAGGGGAGGCACAGATACGCAGTATTTT.

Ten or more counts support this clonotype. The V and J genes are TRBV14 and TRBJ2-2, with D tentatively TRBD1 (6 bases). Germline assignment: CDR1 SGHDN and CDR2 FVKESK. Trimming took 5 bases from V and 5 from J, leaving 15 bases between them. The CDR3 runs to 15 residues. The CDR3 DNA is TGTGCCAGCAGCGAATCTCCAGGGGTAACCGGGGAGCTGTTTTTT. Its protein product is CASSESPGVTGELFF.

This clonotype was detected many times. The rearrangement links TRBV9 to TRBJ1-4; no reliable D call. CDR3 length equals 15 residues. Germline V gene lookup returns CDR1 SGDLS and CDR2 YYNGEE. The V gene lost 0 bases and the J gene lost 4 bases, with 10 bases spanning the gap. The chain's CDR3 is CASSVAARDNEKLFF. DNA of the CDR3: TGTGCCAGCAGCGTAGCGGCAAGGGATAATGAAAAACTGTTTTTT.

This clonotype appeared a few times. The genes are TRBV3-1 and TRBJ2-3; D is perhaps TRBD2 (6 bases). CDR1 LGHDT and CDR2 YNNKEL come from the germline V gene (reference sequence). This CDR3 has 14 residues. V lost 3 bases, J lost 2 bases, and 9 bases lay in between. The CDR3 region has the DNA TGTGCCAGCAGCCATGCGGGAAACACAGATACGCAGTATTTT. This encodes CASSHAGNTDTQYF.

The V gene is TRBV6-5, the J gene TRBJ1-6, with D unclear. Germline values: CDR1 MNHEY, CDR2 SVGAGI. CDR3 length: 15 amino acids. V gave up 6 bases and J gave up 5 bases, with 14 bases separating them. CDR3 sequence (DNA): TGTGCCAGCAGCCTTTTCAGTCAGAATAATTCACCCCTCCACTTT. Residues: CASSLFSQNNSPLHF.